This TCR beta chain was profiled in a study of blood T cell repertoires in COVID-19. There are a few counts of this clone. Some clones are missing from TCRdb's copy, which holds only in-frame ones; the method was immunoSEQ multiplex PCR. The table includes some 220,000 clones, about 80% detected once. This receptor was identified in a woman in her thirties who had recovered from COVID-19. Sequences were obtained from peripheral blood.

The CDR3 nucleotides are TGTGCCAGCAGCACCGATACAGGGTGGGAGACCTTC. This gives the protein CASSTDTGWETF. This rearrangement joins TRBV9 to TRBJ1-2; maybe TRBD1 (6 bases). Germline CDR1 is SGDLS and CDR2 is YYNGEE. V dropped 4 bases and J dropped 14 bases, with 18 bases sitting between them. The CDR3 consists of 12 residues.